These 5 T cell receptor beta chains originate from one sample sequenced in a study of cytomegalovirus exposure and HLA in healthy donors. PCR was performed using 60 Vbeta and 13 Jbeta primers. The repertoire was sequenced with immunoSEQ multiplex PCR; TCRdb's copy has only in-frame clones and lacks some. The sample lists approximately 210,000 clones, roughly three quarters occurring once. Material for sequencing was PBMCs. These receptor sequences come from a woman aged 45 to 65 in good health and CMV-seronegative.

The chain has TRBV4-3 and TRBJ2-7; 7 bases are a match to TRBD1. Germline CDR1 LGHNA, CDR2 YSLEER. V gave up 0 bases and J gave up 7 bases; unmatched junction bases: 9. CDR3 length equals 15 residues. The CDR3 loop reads CASSQDQTGLWEQYF. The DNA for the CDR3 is TGCGCCAGCAGCCAAGATCAGACAGGGCTGTGGGAGCAGTACTTC.

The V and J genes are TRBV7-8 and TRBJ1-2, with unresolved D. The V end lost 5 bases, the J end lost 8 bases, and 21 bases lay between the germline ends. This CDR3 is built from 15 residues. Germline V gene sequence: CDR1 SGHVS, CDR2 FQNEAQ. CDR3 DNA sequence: TGTGCCAGCAGCCCCGGTCCAGACTCGCTTCGGGGCTACACCTTC. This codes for CASSPGPDSLRGYTF. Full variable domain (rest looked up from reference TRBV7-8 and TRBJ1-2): GAGVSQSPRYKVAKRGQDVALRCDPISGHVSLFWYQQALGQGPEFLTYFQNEAQLDKSGLPSDRFFAERPEGSVSTLKIQRTQQEDSAVYLCASSPGPDSLRGYTFGSGTRLTVV.

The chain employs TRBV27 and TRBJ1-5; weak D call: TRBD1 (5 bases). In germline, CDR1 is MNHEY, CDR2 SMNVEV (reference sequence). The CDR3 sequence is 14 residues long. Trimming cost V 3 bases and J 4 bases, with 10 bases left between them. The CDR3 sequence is CASSFLGGNQPQHF. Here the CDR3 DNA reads TGTGCCAGCAGTTTCTTGGGGGGTAATCAGCCCCAGCATTTT.

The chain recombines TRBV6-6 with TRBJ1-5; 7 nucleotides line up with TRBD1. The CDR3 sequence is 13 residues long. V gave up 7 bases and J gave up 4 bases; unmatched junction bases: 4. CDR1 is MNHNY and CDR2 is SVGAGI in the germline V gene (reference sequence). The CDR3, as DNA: TGTGCCAGCACGACAGGGTTGAATCAGCCCCAGCATTTT. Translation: CASTTGLNQPQHF.

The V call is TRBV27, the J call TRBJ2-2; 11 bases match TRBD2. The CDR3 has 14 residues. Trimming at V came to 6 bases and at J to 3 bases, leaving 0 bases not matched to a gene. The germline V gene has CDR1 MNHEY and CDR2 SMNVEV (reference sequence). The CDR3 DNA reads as TGTGCCAGCAGGGGACTAGCGGACACCGGGGAGCTGTTTTTT. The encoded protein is CASRGLADTGELFF.